The 14 T cell receptor beta chains reported below all come from one sample, sequenced in a study of shared clonotypes between healthy human individuals. Data came from immunoSEQ multiplex PCR; TCRdb stores just in-frame clones and leaves some out. Of roughly 380,000 clones listed, 96% were seen once; the top ten hold about 0.34%. Source material: memory CD8+ T cells sorted from blood. Subset described: CD45RO+ cells pooled with CCR7-negative TemRA cells. These receptors were collected from a man aged 25 to 45 in good health.

The J gene is TRBJ2-2, the V gene TRBV7-9; 7 nucleotides agree with TRBD1. The CDR3 totals 15 residues. Germline loops: CDR1 SEHNR, CDR2 FQNEAQ (reference sequence). J lost 0 bases, V lost 4 bases, and 2 bases had no gene match. CDR3: CASSYDRANTGELFF. The CDR3, as DNA: TGTGCCAGCAGCTACGACAGGGCGAACACCGGGGAGCTGTTTTTT.

This chain links TRBV12-1 with TRBJ1-1; the DNA was not compared with TRBD1, the D call given in the table. TRBV12-1 is deemed a pseudogene. The CDR3 is 13 amino acids. In DNA form, the CDR3 reads TGTGCCAGCAGCGAATACAGGCTGGCTGAAGCTTTCTTT. It specifies CASSEYRLAEAFF.

This sequence joins TRBV4-1 and TRBJ2-3, with 7 bases lining up with TRBD2. The CDR3 is 15 amino acids. The V and J ends lost 2 bases and 2 bases, in that order; junction bases with no gene match: 4. The germline V gene has CDR1 MGHRA and CDR2 YSYEKL. CDR3 sequence reads: CASSQREVPTDTQYF. CDR3 nucleotide sequence: TGCGCCAGCAGCCAACGGGAGGTACCCACAGATACGCAGTATTTT.

This chain joins TRBV28 and TRBJ2-7; D is undetermined. CDR1 MDHEN and CDR2 SYDVKM come from the germline V gene. With 6 bases removed from V and 0 bases from J, the gap between germline ends came to 12 bases. This CDR3 is 14 amino acids long. CDR3 DNA sequence: TGTGCCAGCAGCGTTGGGGATAGCTCCTACGAGCAGTACTTC. It is translated as CASSVGDSSYEQYF.

The rearrangement uses TRBV28 and TRBJ2-7; 13 nucleotides agree with TRBD2. Trimming removed 7 bases from V and 0 bases from J; junction bases left unmatched: 15. CDR3 length: 19 amino acids. CDR1 is MDHEN and CDR2 is SYDVKM in the germline V gene. The CDR3 region is CASKEGLAGSPAISYEQYF. As DNA, the CDR3 is TGTGCCAGCAAAGAGGGACTAGCGGGGAGCCCCGCCATCTCCTACGAGCAGTACTTC.

The V gene is TRBV18, the J gene TRBJ2-3; D not certain. CDR1 and CDR2 (germline): KGHSH, LQKENI. The CDR3 runs to 14 residues. Trimming took off 2 bases at V and 5 bases at J, with 11 bases between the two ends. The CDR3 reads CASSPNVRVDTQYF. The CDR3, as DNA: TGTGCCAGCTCACCAAATGTCCGTGTAGATACGCAGTATTTT.

The chain employs TRBV19 and TRBJ2-3; D may be TRBD1 or TRBD2 (5 bases each). Deletions cut 3 bases from V and 2 bases from J, with 6 bases between. The CDR3 consists of 13 residues. Germline V gene data show CDR1 as LNHDA and CDR2 as SQIVND (reference sequence). The CDR3 spells CASSIGTTDTQYF. The CDR3 DNA reads TGTGCCAGTAGTATTGGGACCACAGATACGCAGTATTTT.

V gene TRBV6-6 combines with J gene TRBJ2-1; TRBD2 agrees at 11 bases. Losses at the gene ends were 6 bases for V and 8 bases for J; bases not matched to a gene: 6. The CDR3 contains 14 residues. Looked up from germline, CDR1 is MNHNY and CDR2 is SVGAGI (reference sequence). The CDR3 here is CASRIAGGPDEQFF. The CDR3 bases are TGTGCCAGCAGAATAGCGGGAGGGCCGGATGAGCAGTTCTTC.

The rearrangement links TRBV2 to TRBJ2-5, with TRBD2 as a possible D gene (5 bases). CDR3 length equals 14 residues. Germline V gene sequence: CDR1 SNHLY, CDR2 FYNNEI. Deletions cut 1 base from V and 2 bases from J, with 8 bases between. CDR3 sequence: CASSEERWQETQYF. Here the CDR3 DNA reads TGTGCCAGCAGTGAAGAGCGGTGGCAAGAGACCCAGTACTTC.

J is TRBJ2-5 and V is TRBV7-9; D is tentatively TRBD1 or TRBD2 (5 bases each). V shed 2 bases and J shed 1 base, with 20 bases lying between them. The CDR3 covers 18 residues. Per the germline V gene, CDR1 is SEHNR and CDR2 is FQNEAQ (reference sequence). CDR3 bases: TGTGCCAGCAGCTTACCGAGGGGACCCTTCTCCTCCCAAGAGACCCAGTACTTC. Its protein product is CASSLPRGPFSSQETQYF.

The V and J genes are TRBV7-9 and TRBJ2-2; D is unclear. The germline CDR1 and CDR2 sequences are SEHNR and FQNEAQ (reference sequence). V was cut by 3 bases and J by 6 bases, with 11 bases left in between. The CDR3 extends over 14 amino acids. The CDR3 region is CASSLLVRSGELFF. DNA for the CDR3: TGTGCCAGCAGCTTGCTGGTTCGTTCCGGGGAGCTGTTTTTT. Variable domain in full (rest from reference TRBV7-9 and TRBJ2-2): DTGVSQNPRHKITKRGQNVTFRCDPISEHNRLYWYRQTLGQGPEFLTYFQNEAQLEKSRLLSDRFSAERPKGSFSTLEIQRTEQGDSAMYLCASSLLVRSGELFFGEGSRLTVL.

V and J are TRBV11-3 and TRBJ2-7; 9 bases are shared with TRBD2. Germline V gives CDR1 SGHNT, CDR2 YENEEA. The J segment lost 12 bases and the V segment lost 5 bases, leaving 17 bases of the junction unmatched. There are 15 residues in the CDR3. The CDR3 loop reads CASSILNGVSGSRYF. For the CDR3, the DNA is TGTGCCAGCAGCATACTTAACGGGGTTAGCGGGAGTAGGTACTTC.

The rearrangement uses TRBV14 and TRBJ2-7, with D hard to call. V lost 1 base and J 8 bases, leaving 12 bases between the germline ends. Germline CDR1 reads SGHDN; CDR2 reads FVKESK. CDR3 length: 13 amino acids. CDR3: CASSQVSVTKQYF. As DNA, the CDR3 is TGTGCCAGCAGCCAAGTTTCAGTTACAAAGCAGTACTTC.

The rearrangement joins TRBV7-9 to TRBJ2-2; D unresolved. CDR1 and CDR2 (germline): SEHNR, FQNEAQ (reference sequence). Trimming removed 6 bases at V and 6 bases at J, with 17 bases between. This CDR3 has 15 amino acids. Here the CDR3 DNA reads TGTGCCAGCAGACCTAACACGAAAATATCCGGGGAGCTGTTTTTT. Amino acid sequence: CASRPNTKISGELFF.